The present T cell receptor (beta chain) was sequenced within a study of cytomegalovirus exposure and HLA in healthy donors. Study findings and constraints: As a later analysis showed, a missense DCLRE1C variant was linked to trimming of TCR beta V- and J-genes. It is likely that the observed cluster of highly shared sequence variants was a sequencing artifact.

Germline V gene lookup returns CDR1 MDHEN and CDR2 SYDVKM. Between the trimmed V and J ends, which lost 1 base and 12 bases, there was a span of 16 bases. The CDR3 runs 15 residues. Researchers ran the PCR with 60 Vbeta and 13 Jbeta primers. Authors' data handling: Later, about 80 million unique TCR beta chains were counted in an analysis, and 10 million to 12 million of them were shared. Method: immunoSEQ multiplex PCR; TCRdb's copy keeps in-frame clones and lacks some. That table is the source of V, J and clone size, and D and trimming were worked out from the DNA. Of some 100,000 clones in the sample, approximately 77% were seen once. This clone was seen a handful of times. Antigen: not known.

The sequenced material came from PBMCs. The source is a male donor in good health and CMV-seropositive. The chain links TRBV28 to TRBJ1-6, with D unresolved. The CDR3 DNA reads as TGTGCCAGCAGTTTATCATTTACGGCAGGAAGACCCCTCCACTTT. This translates into CASSLSFTAGRPLHF.